Below are 2 T cell receptor beta chains sequenced from a single sample in a study of CD8 T cells in ankylosing spondylitis. Using its own MiXCR run on the 5' RACE reads, TCRdb lists one record per CDR3 protein. The table shows approximately 24,000 distinct CDR3 sequences, with 2% to 3% occurring only once. What was sequenced was blood, either unsorted or a sorted T cell fraction (not recorded which). These receptor sequences come from a female donor with ankylosing spondylitis or in good health (not recorded which).

This clonotype has a count of ten or more. V and J are TRBV9 and TRBJ2-3; D possibly matches TRBD1 or TRBD2 (5 bases each). Germline lookup yields CDR1 SGDLS and CDR2 YYNGEE. Trimming removed 3 bases from V and 6 bases from J, with 17 bases in between. CDR3 length: 15 residues. The CDR3 DNA reads as TGTGCCAGCAGCGGGACTCCCTCCAAGGGGGATACGCAGTATTTT. It specifies CASSGTPSKGDTQYF.

The table lists this clonotype with many counts. The chain carries TRBV9 and TRBJ2-5, with 7 bases matching TRBD1. Germline values: CDR1 SGDLS, CDR2 YYNGEE. The CDR3 runs 14 residues. After removal of 7 bases from V and 5 bases from J, the junction contained 11 bases not matched to a gene. The chain's CDR3 is CASGPGQIMETQYF. CDR3 nucleotides: TGTGCCAGCGGACCGGGACAGATTATGGAGACCCAGTACTTC.